The clone carrying this TCR beta chain came up many times. The data stem from a study of spatial heterogeneity in lung cancer. The sample's time point: sample taken at primary tumor resection. Unsorted tumor, nontumor lung tissue or cryopreserved PBMC supplied the whole RNA. TCRdb reprocessed the 5' RACE reads with MiXCR, giving one entry per CDR3 protein. Of 50,000 to 65,000 distinct CDR3 sequences in the sample, more than 7% were seen once. This sample comprised PBMCs, obtained at surgery. This clonotype originated in a female donor with early-stage non-small cell lung cancer.

The CDR3 DNA reads as TGCAGCGTTAGACTAGCGGGTAGCGGGGAGCTGTTTTTT. It encodes CSVRLAGSGELFF. The chain recombines TRBV29-1 with TRBJ2-2; 10 bases are shared with TRBD2. This CDR3 spans 13 amino acids. CDR1 and CDR2 (germline): SQVTM, ANQGSEA. Trimming at V came to 5 bases and at J to 7 bases, leaving 4 bases not matched to a gene.